Shown below are 22 T cell receptor beta chains from a single sample sequenced in a study of beta chain features in type 1 diabetes (dated by TCRdb to about 2018). Library prep was done by the immunoSEQ multiplex PCR assay. The entire amount of isolated RNA was reverse transcribed using the High Capacity cDNA Reverse Transcription Kit, so the sequenced TCRB transcripts were expressed ones. What TCRdb holds here is the immuneACCESS table cut down to in-frame rearrangements. Part of the clones is not present; checked against another copy, under half of the missing clones reflect an unresolved V gene, and the others are unexplained. The sample yields a few hundred thousand clones; about 30% were counted once. The top ten clones comprise around 0.065% of the sample. Sequenced sample: naive CD4+ T cells from blood. This specimen's cell subset or site label, per the study, means: true naive CD4+ T cells. The receptors stem from a man between 18 and 29 years old in good health.

The gene calls are TRBV30 and TRBJ1-1, with 8 positions matching TRBD1. V dropped 3 bases and J dropped 7; count of bases not matched to a gene: 4. The germline V gene encodes CDR1 GTSNPN and CDR2 SVGIG (reference sequence). This CDR3 is built from 12 residues. CDR3 sequence reads: CAWSLTGDEAFF. Here the CDR3 DNA reads TGTGCCTGGAGCCTGACAGGGGATGAAGCTTTCTTT.

The gene calls are TRBV19 and TRBJ1-5; a possible D gene is TRBD1 (5 bases). V lost 5 bases and J lost 5, with 16 bases in between. CDR3 length: 15 residues. Germline CDR1 and CDR2: LNHDA and SQIVND (reference sequence). The CDR3 DNA follows: TGTGCCAGTAGTCCCCGACGGGGGTGGGATCAGCCCCAGCATTTT. Residues: CASSPRRGWDQPQHF.

On this clone: At the DNA level, this CDR3 is encoded by other sequences in the same sample as well. The V and J genes are TRBV5-4 and TRBJ2-6; the D is unclear. The germline V and J ends were trimmed by 0 bases and 4 bases, with 2 bases remaining between them. This CDR3 spans 13 amino acids. The germline V gene encodes CDR1 SGHNT and CDR2 YYREEE (reference sequence). The CDR3 coding sequence is TGTGCCAGCAGCTTGGTAGGGGCCAACGTCCTGACTTTC. It yields the protein CASSLVGANVLTF.

The chain joins TRBV10-3 to TRBJ1-1; D is ambiguous. Trimming pared 3 bases from V and 4 bases from J, leaving 12 bases between. This CDR3 has 14 amino acids. Germline V gene sequence: CDR1 ENHRY, CDR2 SYGVKD. This CDR3 is CAISEAHGGTEAFF. The CDR3 nucleotides are TGTGCCATCAGTGAAGCCCATGGAGGCACTGAAGCTTTCTTT.

This clone turned up a few times. This rearrangement joins TRBV7-2 to TRBJ2-3; D is tentatively TRBD1 or TRBD2 (5 bases each). Trimming left V 6 bases short and J 0 bases short, with 16 bases between. Germline CDR1 is SGHTA and CDR2 is FQGNSA. There are 16 residues in the CDR3. The CDR3 is CASSRDQAGSTDTQYF. CDR3 in DNA: TGTGCCAGCAGTCGGGACCAGGCCGGGAGCACAGATACGCAGTATTTT. Looking up the rest from reference TRBV7-2 and TRBJ2-3 gives the full variable domain: GAGVSQSPSNKVTEKGKDVELRCDPISGHTALYWYRQSLGQGLEFLIYFQGNSAPDKSGLPSDRFSAERTGGSVSTLTIQRTQQEDSAVYLCASSRDQAGSTDTQYFGPGTRLTVL.

This clone has a handful of counts. The chain combines TRBV10-3 with TRBJ2-3; D is ambiguous. Germline-derived CDR1 and CDR2 are ENHRY and SYGVKD. The germline V and J ends were trimmed by 6 bases and 5 bases, with 15 bases remaining between them. This CDR3 has 14 residues. The CDR3 DNA reads TGTGCCATCAGACGCTTTGGGGATGGAGATACGCAGTATTTT. Its translation is CAIRRFGDGDTQYF.

This clone was seen a handful of times. CDR3 sequence (DNA): TGTGCCATCAGTGAGAGGGTAGCGGGAGAAGAGACCCAGTACTTC. Amino acids: CAISERVAGEETQYF. The chain is built from TRBV10-3 and TRBJ2-5; 9 nucleotides line up with TRBD2. The germline V gene has CDR1 ENHRY and CDR2 SYGVKD. The CDR3 runs to 15 residues. J gave up 3 bases and V 2 bases, and 4 bases lay outside the gene matches.

In its sample, this clone was seen a few times. This chain joins TRBV25-1 and TRBJ2-5, with TRBD2 as a possible D gene (6 bases). Trimming left V 1 base short and J 5 bases short, with 8 bases between. The germline CDR1 and CDR2 sequences are MGHDK and SYGVNS. This CDR3 comprises 13 residues. CDR3 in DNA: TGTGCCAGCAGTGAATTAGGGAGGGAGACCCAGTACTTC. Translated, it gives CASSELGRETQYF.

This clone was seen only a few times. Other DNA sequences in this specimen translate into the identical CDR3. The genes are TRBV29-1 and TRBJ2-6; D is uncertain. The CDR3 spans 13 residues. Germline V lookup: CDR1 SQVTM, CDR2 ANQGSEA. Trimming cost V 4 bases and J 0 bases, with 4 bases left between them. This CDR3 reads CSVAPSGANVLTF. The CDR3 coding sequence is TGCAGCGTTGCTCCCTCTGGGGCCAACGTCCTGACTTTC.

The rearrangement links TRBV29-1 to TRBJ2-6; D unclear. The V gene lost 3 bases and the J gene lost 12 bases, with 15 bases spanning the gap. Germline-derived CDR1 and CDR2 are SQVTM and ANQGSEA. The CDR3 has 13 residues. CDR3 loop: CSVELPRSPVLTF. The DNA for the CDR3 is TGCAGCGTTGAGTTGCCTCGATCCCCCGTCCTGACTTTC.

The rearrangement uses TRBV4-2 and TRBJ2-5; TRBD1 matches at 7 bases. V gave up 4 bases and J gave up 2 bases; unmatched junction bases: 10. Germline V gene sequence: CDR1 LGHNA, CDR2 YNFKEQ. This CDR3 comprises 16 residues. CDR3 loop: CASSRAEGTVQETQYF. The CDR3 bases are TGTGCCAGCAGCCGCGCAGAAGGGACAGTTCAAGAGACCCAGTACTTC.

The chain combines TRBV30 with TRBJ2-1; D not resolved. Trimming removed 0 bases at V and 9 bases at J, with 12 bases between. CDR1 is GTSNPN, CDR2 SVGIG, per germline (reference sequence). This CDR3 has 13 amino acids. CDR3: CAWSVETLGEQFF. The CDR3 DNA sequence: TGTGCCTGGAGTGTTGAGACTCTTGGTGAGCAGTTCTTC.

The chain joins TRBV5-1 to TRBJ2-7; 7 bases align to TRBD2. Germline values: CDR1 SGHRS, CDR2 YFSETQ. This CDR3 has 14 residues. Losses at the gene ends were 4 bases for V and 3 bases for J; bases not matched to a gene: 7. The CDR3 loop is CASSPTGGFYEQYF. In nucleotides, the CDR3 is TGCGCCAGCAGCCCGACGGGGGGTTTCTACGAGCAGTACTTC. Supplemented by reference TRBV5-1 and TRBJ2-7, the full variable domain reads KAGVTQTPRYLIKTRGQQVTLSCSPISGHRSVSWYQQTPGQGLQFLFEYFSETQRNKGNFPGRFSGRQFSNSRSEMNVSTLELGDSALYLCASSPTGGFYEQYFGPGTRLTVT.

This clone was counted a few times. This rearrangement joins TRBV6-6 to TRBJ2-5, with D tentatively TRBD1 or TRBD2 (5 bases each). The CDR3 spans 14 residues. Germline CDR1 MNHNY, CDR2 SVGAGI (reference sequence). The ends were cut back, 2 bases at V and 2 bases at J, with 9 bases in the middle. The CDR3 sequence: CASSYGTEQETQYF. CDR3 coding DNA: TGTGCCAGCAGTTACGGGACGGAACAAGAGACCCAGTACTTC.

This clone was counted between two and nine times. The chain has TRBV7-2 and TRBJ2-1, with D perhaps given as TRBD1 or TRBD2 (5 bases each). Trimming shortened V by 6 bases and J by 4 bases, and 16 bases separated the two germline ends. Germline CDR1 is SGHTA and CDR2 is FQGNSA. CDR3 length: 15 amino acids. DNA for the CDR3: TGTGCCAGCAGGGGTACGGGACGGCGATACAATGAGCAGTTCTTC. This encodes CASRGTGRRYNEQFF.

This chain connects TRBV14 to TRBJ2-4; D ambiguous. The V gene lost 3 bases and the J gene lost 6 bases, with 9 bases spanning the gap. This CDR3 is 13 amino acids long. Germline CDR1 and CDR2: SGHDN and FVKESK. The CDR3 sequence is CASSQALGNIQYF. In DNA, the CDR3 is TGTGCCAGCAGCCAGGCTCTGGGAAACATTCAGTACTTC.

Written as DNA, the CDR3 is TGTGCCAGTAGTAACCCCCCAGGCGGGACAGATACGCAGTATTTT. This translates into CASSNPPGGTDTQYF. This rearrangement joins TRBV19 to TRBJ2-3; possible D gene TRBD2, 5 bases. Germline V lookup: CDR1 LNHDA, CDR2 SQIVND (reference sequence). This CDR3 has 15 residues. V was trimmed by 4 bases and J by 3 bases, leaving 14 bases between them.

The table lists this clone with a count of one. The V call is TRBV7-2, the J call TRBJ2-3; no clear D gene. The CDR3 extends over 14 amino acids. V lost 1 base and J 6 bases, leaving 11 bases between the germline ends. Looked up from germline, CDR1 is SGHTA and CDR2 is FQGNSA. The CDR3 is CASSLVGQMDTQYF. DNA of the CDR3: TGTGCCAGCAGCTTAGTAGGCCAGATGGATACGCAGTATTTT.

Only one count was recorded for this clone. This rearrangement joins TRBV9 to TRBJ2-1, with 7 positions matching TRBD2. V lost 2 bases to trimming and J lost 8 bases; unmatched junction nucleotides: 4. CDR1 and CDR2 (germline): SGDLS, YYNGEE. The CDR3 runs 13 residues. CDR3 coding DNA: TGTGCCAGCAGCGTGAGGGGAGGGGATGAGCAGTTCTTC. The encoded protein is CASSVRGGDEQFF.

The rearrangement uses TRBV7-9 and TRBJ2-3; no clear D gene. CDR1 and CDR2 (germline): SEHNR, FQNEAQ (reference sequence). The V end was cut by 5 bases, the J end by 2 bases, with 14 bases between. The CDR3 covers 15 residues. The CDR3, as DNA: TGTGCCAGCAGCCCAGACGGTATCATCACAGATACGCAGTATTTT. It translates to CASSPDGIITDTQYF.

This clone was found a few times. This chain connects TRBV30 to TRBJ1-1; D is unresolved. The length of the CDR3 is 14 residues. V dropped 2 bases and J dropped 4 bases, with 14 bases sitting between them. Germline V gene sequence: CDR1 GTSNPN, CDR2 SVGIG (reference sequence). CDR3 DNA sequence: TGTGCCTGGAGTCCCTCGTCCCGGGGCACTGAAGCTTTCTTT. It yields the protein CAWSPSSRGTEAFF.

Details on this clone: In the same sample, other DNA sequences code for this CDR3. The rearrangement joins TRBV7-2 to TRBJ2-5; D remains ambiguous. The ends were cut back, 6 bases at V and 5 bases at J, with 10 bases in the middle. The CDR3 spans 12 residues. The germline V gene has CDR1 SGHTA and CDR2 FQGNSA. The CDR3 DNA sequence: TGTGCCAGCAGTCCTTCTAGGGAGACCCAGTACTTC. It codes for CASSPSRETQYF.